This section outlines one T cell receptor (beta chain) sequence together with its context. Antigen: not known. The sequenced fragment ends 3 residues before the CDR3 boundary, so the rest is inferred from the germline J gene. Assay: immunoSEQ multiplex PCR; the TCRdb copy retains only in-frame clones and omits some. There are 30,000 to 40,000 clones in the sample, with roughly 1.3% held by the top ten. The length of the CDR3 is 15 residues. V gave up 5 bases and J gave up 3 bases, with 15 bases separating them. Per germline, CDR1 KGHSH and CDR2 LQKENI. This entry is derived from a study of T cells in women clearing cervical HPV infection. Study context: Controls were women whose single incident HPV16 infection cleared within 12 months without precancer or cancer. HLA type stays a possible confounder, typing being limited. Findings and caveats of the study: Controls had more TRBV6-7 (about 0.16%) than cases (approximately 0.11%).

Sample: blood buffy coat. This chain uses TRBV18 with TRBJ2-3, with D tentatively TRBD1 (6 bases). The receptor was isolated from a woman between 18 and 75 years old with a cervical HPV16 infection that either progressed to CIN3+ or cleared (not recorded which). CDR3 in amino acids: CASSSGAPGTDTQYF. CDR3 bases read: TGTGCCAGCTCATCAGGGGCCCCTGGTACAGATACG. The full variable domain, in which reference TRBV18 and TRBJ2-3 provide the parts outside the CDR3, is NAGVMQNPRHLVRRRGQEARLRCSPMKGHSHVYWYRQLPEEGLKFMVYLQKENIIDESGMPKERFSAEFPKEGPSILRIQQVVRGDSAAYFCASSSGAPGTDTQYFGPGTRLTVL.